The 4 T cell receptor beta chains reported below all come from one sample, sequenced in a study of shared clonotypes between healthy human individuals. Measured with immunoSEQ multiplex PCR; TCRdb has only the in-frame clones, and not every one. Of roughly 2.6 million clones listed, around nine tenths are singletons. The sequenced sample consisted of naive CD4+ T cells sorted from blood. Subset given: CD45RA+ positively selected. These receptors originate from a man aged 18 to 35 in good health.

This clone was seen only once. This chain joins TRBV28 and TRBJ2-7; D is unresolved. The V and J ends lost 2 bases and 2 bases respectively, with 10 bases between them. This CDR3 spans 14 amino acids. In germline, CDR1 is MDHEN, CDR2 SYDVKM. CDR3 in amino acids: CASSLRSGAYEQYF. The CDR3 coding sequence is TGTGCCAGCAGTTTAAGGTCTGGGGCCTACGAGCAGTACTTC.

The chain combines TRBV10-3 with TRBJ2-3; D possibly corresponds to TRBD1 (6 bases). CDR1 and CDR2 from the germline V gene are ENHRY and SYGVKD. This CDR3 is 14 amino acids long. V was cut by 3 bases and J by 5 bases, with 12 bases left in between. The CDR3 protein is CAISDLGAGDTQYF. For the CDR3, the DNA is TGTGCCATCAGTGATTTGGGGGCAGGAGATACGCAGTATTTT.

The V call is TRBV2, the J call TRBJ2-1; the D gene is possibly TRBD2 (6 bases). The CDR3 is made up of 15 amino acids. Germline CDR1 and CDR2: SNHLY and FYNNEI. V lost 7 bases and J lost 3, with 16 bases in between. CDR3 sequence reads: CASNPGGALYNEQFF. As DNA, the CDR3 is TGTGCCAGCAACCCCGGCGGGGCACTCTACAATGAGCAGTTCTTC.

The rearrangement joins TRBV30 to TRBJ1-2; 12 bases agree with TRBD1. Germline assignment: CDR1 GTSNPN and CDR2 SVGIG (reference sequence). With 0 bases clipped from V and 8 bases from J, the junction kept 7 bases outside the gene matches. The CDR3 runs 15 residues. DNA for the CDR3: TGTGCCTGGAGTGTACTGGGACAGGGGGCCGGGGGCTACACCTTC. It is translated as CAWSVLGQGAGGYTF.